Listed here are 28 T cell receptor beta chains from one sample, sequenced in a study of CD8+ T cells in alopecia areata. cDNA prepared by RNA extraction and subsequent reverse transcription served as the template for sequencing. Some clones are missing from TCRdb's copy, which holds only in-frame ones; the method was immunoSEQ multiplex PCR. The sample has over 150,000 clones, around three fifths seen once. The sequencing input was CD8+ T cells sorted from blood. These receptors originate from a human donor in good health.

This clone has a handful of counts. This sequence joins TRBV27 and TRBJ1-2; D perhaps matches TRBD1 (6 bases). Germline assignment: CDR1 MNHEY and CDR2 SMNVEV (reference sequence). Trimming pared 6 bases from V and 7 bases from J, leaving 15 bases between. This CDR3 is 13 amino acids long. The CDR3 sequence is CASSLDRYSGYTF. CDR3 DNA: TGTGCCAGCAGCCTTGACAGGTACTCTGGCTACACCTTC.

The rearrangement links TRBV11-2 to TRBJ2-3; 7 nucleotides match TRBD2. This CDR3 is built from 17 residues. V was pared by 5 bases and J by 0 bases, with 11 bases of the junction left unmatched. The germline gives CDR1 SGHAT, CDR2 FQNNGV. The DNA for the CDR3 is TGTGCCAGCAGCGGAAGTATAGCTAGCGGAAGCACAGATACGCAGTATTTT. Translated: CASSGSIASGSTDTQYF.

Comment on this clone: The same CDR3 arises from other DNA sequences in this sample as well. This chain connects TRBV20-1 to TRBJ2-3; no clear D gene. Trimming shortened V by 0 bases and J by 6 bases, and 4 bases separated the two germline ends. Germline V CDR1 and CDR2: DFQATT, SNEGSKA (reference sequence). The CDR3 has 11 residues. This CDR3 is CSAREVDTQYF. The CDR3 DNA follows: TGCAGTGCTAGAGAAGTCGATACGCAGTATTTT.

This clone was detected a few times. The chain combines TRBV27 with TRBJ2-5, with 11 bases that match TRBD2. Germline V lookup: CDR1 MNHEY, CDR2 SMNVEV (reference sequence). The CDR3 sequence is 14 residues long. J gave up 12 bases and V 0 bases, and 6 bases lay outside the gene matches. CDR3 region: CASSLSTSGVVKYF. The DNA for the CDR3 is TGTGCCAGCAGTTTATCGACTAGCGGGGTGGTCAAGTACTTC.

The chain uses TRBV29-1 and TRBJ1-2, with D hard to call. The V end lost 5 bases, the J end lost 4 bases, and 14 bases lay between the germline ends. CDR3 length equals 13 residues. From germline, CDR1 is SQVTM and CDR2 ANQGSEA. The CDR3 loop reads CSVPSGVIYGYTF. DNA for the CDR3: TGCAGCGTTCCCAGTGGTGTAATCTATGGCTACACCTTC.

The chain couples TRBV4-1 to TRBJ2-1; 11 bases agree with TRBD1. V dropped 4 bases and J dropped 10; count of bases not matched to a gene: 6. Germline values: CDR1 MGHRA, CDR2 YSYEKL. The CDR3 sequence is 14 residues long. In DNA, the CDR3 is TGCGCCAGCAGCCCGGGACAGGGGGAAAGGGAGCAGTTCTTC. Its translation is CASSPGQGEREQFF.

This clone occurred a few times. The CDR3 DNA is TGTGCCAGCAGTTTATCGGCAGGGAAGGGCTACACCTTC. Translating it yields CASSLSAGKGYTF. The chain uses TRBV27 and TRBJ1-2; maybe TRBD1 (5 bases). CDR1 is MNHEY, CDR2 SMNVEV, per germline (reference sequence). Between the trimmed V and J ends, which lost 0 bases and 8 bases, there was a span of 10 bases. The CDR3 contains 13 residues.

This clone has ten or more counts. This chain connects TRBV5-1 to TRBJ2-5; a possible D gene is TRBD2 (5 bases). This CDR3 contains 15 residues. Trimming left V 2 bases short and J 2 bases short, with 13 bases between. In germline, CDR1 is SGHRS, CDR2 YFSETQ. The CDR3 nucleotides are TGCGCCAGCAGCTTCTGGGGAGCAGTACAAGAGACCCAGTACTTC. It specifies CASSFWGAVQETQYF.

The chain couples TRBV7-6 to TRBJ2-7; weak D call: TRBD1 (5 bases). The germline V gene has CDR1 SGHVS and CDR2 FNYEAQ. The CDR3 covers 16 residues. V lost 1 base to trimming and J lost 2 bases, with 15 bases between them. The CDR3: CASSLDGRVVTYEQYF. The CDR3 nucleotides are TGTGCCAGCAGCTTAGATGGCAGGGTCGTCACCTACGAGCAGTACTTC.

The V gene is TRBV30, the J gene TRBJ2-2; 7 bases agree with TRBD1. Germline V gene sequence: CDR1 GTSNPN, CDR2 SVGIG (reference sequence). This CDR3 has 16 residues. V shed 4 bases, J shed 3 bases, and the junction held 11 bases outside the gene matches. CDR3 sequence reads: CAWIQKQGFDTGELFF. CDR3 bases: TGTGCCTGGATACAAAAACAGGGGTTTGACACCGGGGAGCTGTTTTTT.

The V call is TRBV7-8, the J call TRBJ1-1; 10 nucleotides line up with TRBD1. This CDR3 is built from 14 residues. V lost 4 bases, J lost 4 bases, and 3 bases stayed unmatched. Germline values: CDR1 SGHVS, CDR2 FQNEAQ. The CDR3 DNA reads as TGTGCCAGCAGCTCGGGACAGGGGTTCACTGAAGCTTTCTTT. Amino acid sequence: CASSSGQGFTEAFF.

The chain has TRBV5-1 and TRBJ2-7; 8 nucleotides agree with TRBD1. Germline loops: CDR1 SGHRS, CDR2 YFSETQ. This CDR3 is built from 15 residues. The trim removed 2 bases at V and 2 bases at J, leaving 6 bases unmatched. CDR3 region: CASSFSAGGPYEQYF. The DNA of the CDR3 is TGCGCCAGCAGCTTCTCGGCAGGGGGCCCCTACGAGCAGTACTTC.

This clone has a count of ten or more. This sequence joins TRBV11-2 and TRBJ1-2, with a weak D call TRBD1 (6 bases). Trimming shortened V by 5 bases and J by 5 bases, and 12 bases separated the two germline ends. The CDR3 contains 13 residues. Germline CDR1 SGHAT, CDR2 FQNNGV. Here the CDR3 reads CASSGPGAYGYTF. In DNA form, the CDR3 reads TGTGCCAGCAGCGGGCCGGGGGCTTATGGCTACACCTTC.

This clone was observed a few times. This chain uses TRBV6-4 with TRBJ2-3; D is possibly TRBD2 (5 bases). The germline CDR1 and CDR2 sequences are MRHNA and SNTAGT. The CDR3 is 13 amino acids. Trimming pared 6 bases from V and 1 base from J, leaving 8 bases between. The CDR3 DNA reads as TGTGCCAGCAGCGGACTCTGCACAGATACGCAGTATTTT. Its protein product is CASSGLCTDTQYF.

The rearrangement joins TRBV4-1 to TRBJ2-7; D ambiguous. The CDR3 length is 13 residues. Trimming shortened V by 1 base and J by 6 bases, and 10 bases separated the two germline ends. CDR1 is MGHRA, CDR2 YSYEKL, per germline. CDR3 region: CASSQGGFAEQYF. In DNA form, the CDR3 reads TGCGCCAGCAGCCAAGGGGGATTCGCCGAGCAGTACTTC.

This rearrangement joins TRBV5-1 to TRBJ1-2, with D possibly matching TRBD1 (6 bases). The CDR3 is 18 amino acids. V was trimmed by 2 bases and J by 7 bases, leaving 27 bases between them. In germline, CDR1 is SGHRS, CDR2 YFSETQ. The CDR3 region has the DNA TGCGCCAGCAGCTTAATCCGGACCGGGACACCCGAATTCCTTGGCTACACCTTC. This sequence encodes CASSLIRTGTPEFLGYTF.

The DNA of the CDR3 is TGTGCCAGCAGCCAGGTCGGATTAGACGAGCAGTACTTC. Its protein is CASSQVGLDEQYF. J is TRBJ2-7 and V is TRBV4-2; D remains ambiguous. Trimming stripped 3 bases from V and 5 bases from J, with 11 bases between. This CDR3 region has 13 residues. The germline CDR1 and CDR2 sequences are LGHNA and YNFKEQ.

The V and J genes are TRBV29-1 and TRBJ1-1; the D gene is possibly TRBD1 (6 bases). V was cut by 7 bases and J by 0 bases, with 15 bases left in between. Germline assignment: CDR1 SQVTM and CDR2 ANQGSEA. CDR3 size: 14 residues. CDR3 loop: CSALGGDMNTEAFF. The CDR3 bases are TGCAGCGCACTGGGCGGGGACATGAACACTGAAGCTTTCTTT.

The V call is TRBV7-9, the J call TRBJ2-2, with a possible D match to TRBD2 (5 bases). The CDR3 is 14 residues long. Germline lookup yields CDR1 SEHNR and CDR2 FQNEAQ (reference sequence). The germline V and J ends were trimmed by 5 bases and 1 base, with 8 bases remaining between them. CDR3 DNA sequence: TGTGCCAGCAGCACTAGACAGAACACCGGGGAGCTGTTTTTT. Translating gives CASSTRQNTGELFF.

This sequence joins TRBV7-9 and TRBJ1-2, with D maybe TRBD1 (6 bases). CDR1 is SEHNR, CDR2 FQNEAQ, per germline (reference sequence). The CDR3 loop spans 14 amino acids. V was cut by 5 bases and J by 4 bases, with 14 bases left in between. In nucleotides, the CDR3 is TGTGCCAGCAGCCCGACAGGTCAAGGCTATGGCTACACCTTC. As protein: CASSPTGQGYGYTF. The whole variable domain, filled in from reference TRBV7-9 and TRBJ1-2, reads DTGVSQNPRHKITKRGQNVTFRCDPISEHNRLYWYRQTLGQGPEFLTYFQNEAQLEKSRLLSDRFSAERPKGSFSTLEIQRTEQGDSAMYLCASSPTGQGYGYTFGSGTRLTVV.

The V and J genes are TRBV29-1 and TRBJ1-2; no firm D call. Looked up from germline, CDR1 is SQVTM and CDR2 is ANQGSEA. The germline V and J ends were trimmed by 0 bases and 0 bases, with 8 bases remaining between them. The CDR3 is 14 residues long. The CDR3 reads CSVEDSAANYGYTF. For the CDR3, the DNA is TGCAGCGTTGAAGACTCAGCAGCTAACTATGGCTACACCTTC.

This sequence joins TRBV7-6 and TRBJ2-5; 8 nucleotides match TRBD1. Germline CDR1 reads SGHVS; CDR2 reads FNYEAQ. The CDR3 covers 17 residues. V lost 5 bases, J lost 4 bases, and 15 bases stayed unmatched. CDR3: CASSPRPDRVNGETQYF. Written as DNA, the CDR3 is TGTGCCAGCAGCCCCCGCCCGGACAGGGTGAATGGAGAGACCCAGTACTTC.

The chain couples TRBV29-1 to TRBJ1-1; perhaps TRBD1 as D (6 bases). The CDR3 is 12 residues long. Trimming cost V 7 bases and J 4 bases, with 13 bases left between them. Germline CDR1 and CDR2: SQVTM and ANQGSEA. CDR3 region: CSAREGGTEAFF. The CDR3 DNA sequence: TGCAGCGCTAGAGAAGGGGGCACTGAAGCTTTCTTT.

The chain uses TRBV15 and TRBJ2-2, with unresolved D. V was clipped by 2 bases and J by 8 bases, with 6 bases between them. CDR1 is LNHNV, CDR2 YYDKDF, per germline (reference sequence). CDR3 length: 12 amino acids. CDR3 region: CATSRSEGELFF. In DNA, the CDR3 is TGTGCCACCAGCAGATCCGAGGGGGAGCTGTTTTTT.

This chain joins TRBV6-1 and TRBJ2-2; D not resolved. CDR1 and CDR2 from the germline V gene are MNHNS and SASEGT. The CDR3 has 14 amino acids. The germline V and J ends were trimmed by 0 bases and 3 bases, with 5 bases remaining between them. For the CDR3, the DNA is TGTGCCAGCAGTGAAGCGTCGGACACCGGGGAGCTGTTTTTT. The encoded protein is CASSEASDTGELFF.

There are a few counts of this clone. The rearrangement links TRBV4-1 to TRBJ2-3; tentatively, D is TRBD2 (6 bases). The CDR3 covers 16 residues. Germline loops: CDR1 MGHRA, CDR2 YSYEKL. Trimming left V 2 bases short and J 6 bases short, with 18 bases between. CDR3 protein: CASSQNVERVGDTQYF. CDR3 bases: TGCGCCAGCAGCCAAAACGTAGAGCGGGTCGGGGATACGCAGTATTTT.

V usage is TRBV9 and J usage is TRBJ2-7; 10 nucleotides match TRBD2. CDR3 length: 15 residues. V lost 3 bases, J lost 5 bases, and 8 bases stayed unmatched. Germline loops: CDR1 SGDLS, CDR2 YYNGEE. This CDR3 is CASSGPAGGPDEQYF. CDR3 DNA: TGTGCCAGCAGCGGTCCAGCGGGGGGGCCAGACGAGCAGTACTTC.

With regard to this clone: Other DNA sequences in the same sample also yield this CDR3. The chain couples TRBV5-6 to TRBJ2-7; no reliable D call. The CDR3 is 11 amino acids. V lost 0 bases and J lost 4, with 2 bases in between. The germline CDR1 and CDR2 sequences are SGHDT and YYEEEE. The CDR3 protein is CASSLGYEQYF. CDR3 DNA sequence: TGTGCCAGCAGCTTGGGGTACGAGCAGTACTTC.